This TCR beta chain was captured in a study of radiotherapy plus CTLA-4 blockade in lung cancer. This clone was recorded only once. The protocol was immunoSEQ multiplex PCR, while the TCRdb copy is restricted to in-frame clones and leaves out a portion. The table lists 95,000 to 150,000 clones, about 90% of them singletons. This receptor was identified in a human donor with non-small cell lung cancer that progressed on radiotherapy plus ipilimumab. Sequencing was performed on peripheral blood, taken from a patient treated with radiotherapy plus ipilimumab.

CDR3 amino acids: CASRLRDWGDTEAFF. The DNA of the CDR3 is TGTGCCAGCAGACTCCGGGATTGGGGGGACACTGAAGCTTTCTTT. The chain recombines TRBV27 with TRBJ1-1; the D gene is possibly TRBD1 (5 bases). V lost 6 bases, J lost 3 bases, and 17 bases lay in between. Germline V gene lookup returns CDR1 MNHEY and CDR2 SMNVEV (reference sequence). The CDR3 is 15 amino acids.